This T cell receptor (beta chain) was recovered during a study of vaccination and CD4 T cells after COVID-19. Details on this clonotype: Its antigen is unknown.

This CDR3 contains 13 residues. The ends were cut back, 6 bases at V and 1 base at J, with 12 bases in the middle. Germline V gene data show CDR1 as SQVTM and CDR2 as ANQGSEA. The Oncomine TCR Beta short-read assay generated sequence data from the DNA of cultured CD4+ T cells. Via MiXCR, TCRdb re-called the PCR reads, giving one row per CDR3 protein. The sample yields 15,000 or so distinct CDR3 sequences, 30% to 45% seen once. Noted treatment: roughly 10-day PBMC culture with coronavirus spike peptide pools or control peptides (ViraFEST assay). The chain is built from TRBV29-1 and TRBJ2-5, with D perhaps TRBD2 (6 bases). This TCR was sampled from a human donor who had recovered from COVID-19. What was sequenced was CD4+ T cells from blood, cultured in vitro. The DNA for the CDR3 is TGCAGCGTGGAGGGAGGCACCCAAGAGACCCAGTACTTC. Residues: CSVEGGTQETQYF.